The source of this T cell receptor (beta chain) is a study of regulatory T cells in long-lasting Graves disease. There are 14 residues in the CDR3. J was trimmed by 5 bases and V by 5 bases; bases with no gene match: 10. From germline, CDR1 is DFQATT and CDR2 SNEGSKA (reference sequence). Arm-PCR with iRepertoire HTBI primers amplified the CDR3 regions for these TCR beta libraries. TCRdb itself ran the multiplex PCR reads through MiXCR, one entry per CDR3 protein. The sample lists about 470,000 distinct CDR3 sequences, 15% to 20% occurring once. Time point noted: newly diagnosed GD, antithyroid drugs for less than 3 months. The TCR library was made from RNA that had been extracted from PBMCs in TRIzol. This clonotype was counted at least ten times. These sequences were also reported in another study, on T cells in Graves' hyperthyroidism and ophthalmopathy. From that report: Also found in blood were most expanded thyroid clonotypes above 0.001.

The starting material was peripheral blood mononuclear cells (PBMCs), obtained at new diagnosis, from a patient treated with antithyroid drugs. The chain combines TRBV20-1 with TRBJ2-3; the match to TRBD2 covers 7 bases. The sequence came from a man aged 35 to 55 with Graves disease. This CDR3 reads CSAGRSGNEDTQYF. The CDR3, as DNA: TGCAGTGCTGGGCGAAGCGGGAACGAAGATACGCAGTATTTT.